These 9 T cell receptor beta chains share one sample of origin, sequenced in a study of T-cell reconstitution after alpha-beta-depleted transplantation in children. TCRbeta library construction was performed incorporating unique molecular identifiers. TCRdb recomputed calls from the PCR reads with MiXCR, one row per CDR3 protein. The sample contains hundreds of thousands of distinct CDR3 sequences, approximately 15% of which appear only once. The sample here was PBMCs, mostly from graft donor cells, taken 360 days after TCRalphabeta/CD19-depleted stem cell transplant. The receptors were sampled from a male patient aged 2-9 years who had a stem cell transplant for acute lymphoblastic leukemia, so the T cells may come from the graft donor.

This clonotype has just a few counts. This chain links TRBV4-3 with TRBJ2-7, with D maybe TRBD1 (7 bases). This CDR3 is built from 16 residues. The V gene lost 0 bases and the J gene lost 2 bases, with 14 bases spanning the gap. Germline values: CDR1 LGHNA, CDR2 YSLEER. CDR3 DNA sequence: TGCGCCAGCAGCCAAGATCCCAGGGGGGTTACCTACGAGCAGTACTTC. Translated: CASSQDPRGVTYEQYF.

The rearrangement uses TRBV12-3 or TRBV12-4 and TRBJ1-1; 7 bases agree with TRBD1. V trimming: 8 bases; J trimming: 3 bases; junction bases outside the gene matches: 9. CDR3 size: 14 residues. The CDR3 sequence: CASGDSPNYTEAFF. In DNA, the CDR3 is TGTGCCAGCGGGGACAGTCCGAACTACACTGAAGCTTTCTTT.

This chain uses TRBV30 with TRBJ2-2; D is uncertain. The V end was cut by 0 bases, the J end by 5 bases, with 10 bases between. The CDR3 runs 14 residues. CDR1 GTSNPN and CDR2 SVGIG come from the germline V gene (reference sequence). CDR3 region: CAWSVKGGTGELFF. In DNA, the CDR3 is TGTGCCTGGAGTGTAAAGGGTGGAACCGGGGAGCTGTTTTTT.

This chain links TRBV20-1 with TRBJ1-1; TRBD1 is a possible D gene (5 bases). Trimming removed 6 bases at V and 8 bases at J, with 13 bases between. This CDR3 is built from 11 residues. Looked up from germline, CDR1 is DFQATT and CDR2 is SNEGSKA (reference sequence). The chain's CDR3 is CSARGASEAFF. The CDR3 DNA follows: TGCAGTGCCCGTGGGGCCTCCGAAGCTTTCTTT.

This clonotype turned up a few times. This chain connects TRBV12-3 or TRBV12-4 to TRBJ1-3, with a tentative D call TRBD1 (5 bases). Trimming took 3 bases from V and 4 from J, leaving 13 bases between them. The CDR3 contains 15 residues. The CDR3 DNA follows: TGTGCCAGCAGTTTGGGGGGGAGGGCCGGAAACACCATATATTTT. Translation gives CASSLGGRAGNTIYF.

The gene calls are TRBV4-1 and TRBJ1-1; 7 positions agree with TRBD1. Germline V gene sequence: CDR1 MGHRA, CDR2 YSYEKL. The CDR3 has 13 residues. The ends lost 6 bases at V and 7 bases at J; junction bases unmatched: 8. CDR3 coding DNA: TGCGCCAGCAGGAGGGCGGACAGGAATGAAGCTTTCTTT. Amino acids: CASRRADRNEAFF.

The J gene is TRBJ2-3, the V gene TRBV12-3 or TRBV12-4; D is unclear. This CDR3 comprises 14 residues. The V end lost 6 bases, the J end lost 0 bases, and 10 bases lay between the germline ends. As DNA, the CDR3 is TGTGCCAGCAGGCGACGGATTAGCACAGATACGCAGTATTTT. This gives the protein CASRRRISTDTQYF.

This clonotype showed up just a few times. The chain recombines TRBV29-1 with TRBJ2-5, with TRBD2 identical over 10 bases. CDR3 size: 15 residues. Germline CDR1 and CDR2: SQVTM and ANQGSEA. Losses at the gene ends were 7 bases for V and 4 bases for J; bases not matched to a gene: 12. The CDR3 DNA follows: TGCAGCGGGATCACTGAGCGGGGGGGCGGAGAGACCCAGTACTTC. Amino acid sequence: CSGITERGGGETQYF. Drawing the rest from reference TRBV29-1 and TRBJ2-5, the complete variable domain is SAVISQKPSRDICQRGTSLTIQCQVDSQVTMMFWYRQQPGQSLTLIATANQGSEATYESGFVIDKFPISRPNLTFSTLTVSNMSPEDSSIYLCSGITERGGGETQYFGPGTRLLVL.

In this sample, this clonotype turned up a few times. This rearrangement joins TRBV5-1 to TRBJ2-5; 8 bases agree with TRBD1. The CDR3 is 15 amino acids. Germline loops: CDR1 SGHRS, CDR2 YFSETQ. V lost 1 base, J lost 2 bases, and 4 bases stayed unmatched. The CDR3 coding sequence is TGCGCCAGCAGCTTGCAGGACAGGGAACAAGAGACCCAGTACTTC. Protein product: CASSLQDREQETQYF. Complete variable domain (other parts from reference TRBV5-1 and TRBJ2-5): KAGVTQTPRYLIKTRGQQVTLSCSPISGHRSVSWYQQTPGQGLQFLFEYFSETQRNKGNFPGRFSGRQFSNSRSEMNVSTLELGDSALYLCASSLQDREQETQYFGPGTRLLVL.